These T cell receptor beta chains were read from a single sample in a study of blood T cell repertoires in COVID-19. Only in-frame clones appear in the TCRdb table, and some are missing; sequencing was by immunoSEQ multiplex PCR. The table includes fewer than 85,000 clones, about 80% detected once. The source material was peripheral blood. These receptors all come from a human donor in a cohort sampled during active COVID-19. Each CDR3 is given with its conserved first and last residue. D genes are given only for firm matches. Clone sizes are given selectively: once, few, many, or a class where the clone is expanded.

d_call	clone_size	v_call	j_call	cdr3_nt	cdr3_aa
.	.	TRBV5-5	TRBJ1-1	TGTGCCAGCAGCTTGATGACAGCGAACACTGAAGCTTTCTTT	CASSLMTANTEAFF
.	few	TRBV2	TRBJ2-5	TGTGCCAGCAGTGAAGGGGGGCAGGGAGAGACCCAGTACTTC	CASSEGGQGETQYF
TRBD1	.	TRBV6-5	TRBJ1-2	TGTGCCAGCATCCTGGACAGGCGGAGTAACTATGGCTACACCTTC	CASILDRRSNYGYTF
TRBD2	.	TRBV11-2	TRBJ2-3	TGTGCCAGCAGCTTACGGCGGGGGGGCACAGATACGCAGTATTTT	CASSLRRGGTDTQYF
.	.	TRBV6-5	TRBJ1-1	TGTGCCAGCAGTCCCCGACAGACTGAAGCTTTCTTT	CASSPRQTEAFF
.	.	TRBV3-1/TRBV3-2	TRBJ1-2	TGTGCCAGCAGCCAAGTGGGGGGGTATGGCTACACCTTC	CASSQVGGYGYTF
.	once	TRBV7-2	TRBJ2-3	TGTGCCAGCAGCTTTACAAGGCAAGCGGTGGCGGATACGCAGTATTTT	CASSFTRQAVADTQYF
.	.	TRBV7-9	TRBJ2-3	TGTGCCAGCAGCAGGTTCCGGGGTAGCACAGATACGCAGTATTTT	CASSRFRGSTDTQYF
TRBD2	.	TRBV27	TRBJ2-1	TGTGCCAGCAGCTCCCCCCTCGGACTAGCCGTGGAGTTCTTC	CASSSPLGLAVEFF
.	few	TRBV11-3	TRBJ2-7	TGTGCCAGCAGCCCCAGGGGTGAATACGAGCAGTACTTC	CASSPRGEYEQYF
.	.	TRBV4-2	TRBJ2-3	TGTGCCAGCAGCCAAGAAGGGCCGGGGGGCACAGATACGCAGTATTTT	CASSQEGPGGTDTQYF
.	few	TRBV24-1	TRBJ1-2	TGTGCCCCCGGGGTCGGAAACTATGGCTACACCTTC	CAPGVGNYGYTF
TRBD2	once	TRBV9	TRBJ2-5	TGTGCCAGCAGCGAGGGACTAGCGGTGATCCAAGAGACCCAGTACTTC	CASSEGLAVIQETQYF
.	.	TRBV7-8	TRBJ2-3	TGTGCCAGCAGCTCCTCAGAAACAGATACGCAGTATTTT	CASSSSETDTQYF
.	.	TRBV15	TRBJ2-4	TGTGCCACCAGCAGACAGGGGATGGACATTCAGTACTTC	CATSRQGMDIQYF
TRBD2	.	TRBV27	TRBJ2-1	TGTGCCAGCAGTCCCGGGACTAGCGGGGTATACAATGAGCAGTTCTTC	CASSPGTSGVYNEQFF
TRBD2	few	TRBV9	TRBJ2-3	TGTGCCAGCAGCGTAGCGGGAGGGCGCCATACGCAGTATTTT	CASSVAGGRHTQYF
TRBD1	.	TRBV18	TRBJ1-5	TGTGCCAGCTCACCAGTAACAGGGGTCGGCAATCAGCCCCAGCATTTT	CASSPVTGVGNQPQHF
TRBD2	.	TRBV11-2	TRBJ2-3	TGTGCCAGCAGCTTAGTCCAAGCGGGGGCCCTCGCTACGCAGTATTTT	CASSLVQAGALATQYF